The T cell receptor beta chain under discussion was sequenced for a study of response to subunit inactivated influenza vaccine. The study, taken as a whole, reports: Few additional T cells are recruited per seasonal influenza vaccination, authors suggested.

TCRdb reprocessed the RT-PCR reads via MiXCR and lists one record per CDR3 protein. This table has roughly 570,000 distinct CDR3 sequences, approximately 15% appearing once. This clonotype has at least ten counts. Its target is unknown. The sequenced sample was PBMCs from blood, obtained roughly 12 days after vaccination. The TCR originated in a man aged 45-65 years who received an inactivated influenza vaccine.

The CDR3 DNA is TGCAGTGCTAGAGATGGTGCGTCGGGGGGAAATTCACCCCTCCACTTT. Its translation: CSARDGASGGNSPLHF. The chain recombines TRBV20-1 with TRBJ1-6; TRBD1 is a possible D gene (5 bases). Germline V gene lookup returns CDR1 DFQATT and CDR2 SNEGSKA (reference sequence). The CDR3 runs to 16 residues. V was pared by 0 bases and J by 7 bases, with 16 bases between.